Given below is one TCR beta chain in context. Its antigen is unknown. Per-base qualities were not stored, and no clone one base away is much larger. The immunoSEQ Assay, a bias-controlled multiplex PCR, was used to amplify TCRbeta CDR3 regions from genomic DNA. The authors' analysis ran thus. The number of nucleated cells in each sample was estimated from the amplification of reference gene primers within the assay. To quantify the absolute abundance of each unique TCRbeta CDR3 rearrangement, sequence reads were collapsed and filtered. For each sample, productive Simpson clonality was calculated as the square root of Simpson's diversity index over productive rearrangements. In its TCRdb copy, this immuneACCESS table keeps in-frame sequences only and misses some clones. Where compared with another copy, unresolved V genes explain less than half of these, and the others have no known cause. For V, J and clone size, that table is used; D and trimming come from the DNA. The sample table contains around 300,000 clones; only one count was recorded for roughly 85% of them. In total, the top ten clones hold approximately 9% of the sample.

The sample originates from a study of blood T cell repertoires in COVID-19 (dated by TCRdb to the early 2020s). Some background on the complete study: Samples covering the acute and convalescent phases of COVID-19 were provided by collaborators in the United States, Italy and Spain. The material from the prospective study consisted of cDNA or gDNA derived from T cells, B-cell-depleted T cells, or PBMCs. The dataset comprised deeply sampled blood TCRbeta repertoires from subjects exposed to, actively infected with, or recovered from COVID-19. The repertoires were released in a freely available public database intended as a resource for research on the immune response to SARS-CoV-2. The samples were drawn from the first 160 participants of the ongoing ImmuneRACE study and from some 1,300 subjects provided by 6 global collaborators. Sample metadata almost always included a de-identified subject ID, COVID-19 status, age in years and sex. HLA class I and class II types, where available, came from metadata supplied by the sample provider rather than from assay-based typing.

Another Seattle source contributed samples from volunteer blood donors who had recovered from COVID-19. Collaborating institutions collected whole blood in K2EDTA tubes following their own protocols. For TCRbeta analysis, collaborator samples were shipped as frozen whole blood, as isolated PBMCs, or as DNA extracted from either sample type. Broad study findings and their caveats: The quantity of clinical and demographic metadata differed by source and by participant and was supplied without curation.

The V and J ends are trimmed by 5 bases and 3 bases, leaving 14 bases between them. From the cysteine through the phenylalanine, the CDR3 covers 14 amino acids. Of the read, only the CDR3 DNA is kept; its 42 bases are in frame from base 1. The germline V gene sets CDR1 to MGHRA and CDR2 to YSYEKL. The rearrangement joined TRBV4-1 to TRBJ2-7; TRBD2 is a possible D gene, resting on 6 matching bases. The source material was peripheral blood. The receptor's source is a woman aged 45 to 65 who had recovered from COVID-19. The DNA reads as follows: TGCGCCAGCAGCTACTCCCCCGGGGGCTACGAGCAGTACTTC. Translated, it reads CASSYSPGGYEQYF.